There are many counts of the clone carrying this T cell receptor (beta chain). What it recognizes is unknown. This specimen belongs to a study of T cells in Graves' hyperthyroidism and ophthalmopathy. RNA transcripts were the template for amplifying TCR beta CDR3 regions. HTBI primers drove first-round RT-PCR of the TCR CDR3. TCRdb independently ran MiXCR on the multiplex PCR reads; one entry per CDR3 protein. The sample holds hundreds of thousands of distinct CDR3 sequences, about 15% seen once. Investigators excluded patients with uncontrolled infection, other autoimmune disease, pregnancy or lactation. Per germline, CDR1 DFQATT and CDR2 SNEGSKA (reference sequence). The J segment lost 4 bases and the V segment lost 5 bases, leaving 13 bases of the junction unmatched. The CDR3 sequence is 15 residues long. Broader study findings: Clonotypes that were expanded in thyroid above 0.001 mostly appeared in blood too. Ophthalmopathy got predicted by the model a median roughly 6.1 months before its onset.

The clonotype comes from a woman in her 30s with Graves' hyperthyroidism that later progressed to Graves' ophthalmopathy. The chain recombines TRBV20-1 with TRBJ2-7; TRBD2 agrees at 8 bases. The specimen was blood. Written as DNA, the CDR3 is TGCAGTGCTGGGAAAGCGGGAGATGGGATTTACGAGCAGTACTTC. Protein sequence: CSAGKAGDGIYEQYF.